One sample yielded the 9 T cell receptor beta chains listed below, sequenced in a study of cytomegalovirus exposure and HLA in healthy donors. The PCR employed 60 Vbeta primers together with 13 Jbeta primers. Produced via immunoSEQ multiplex PCR; TCRdb's table is partial and in-frame only. The repertoire holds fewer than 200,000 clones, over 75% seen once, with 2.4% in the top ten. The material sequenced was PBMCs. These receptors were collected from a man aged 55 to 70 in good health and CMV-seronegative.

The J gene is TRBJ2-5, the V gene TRBV5-1, with 11 positions matching TRBD2. Trimming at V came to 0 bases and at J to 2 bases, leaving 12 bases not matched to a gene. The length of the CDR3 is 19 residues. Germline V CDR1 and CDR2: SGHRS, YFSETQ. In DNA form, the CDR3 reads TGCGCCAGCAGCTTGGGGGGGACTAGCGGAGGGAGGGAACAAGAGACCCAGTACTTC. Translating gives CASSLGGTSGGREQETQYF.

The V call is TRBV13, the J call TRBJ2-3, with unresolved D. This CDR3 contains 12 residues. Per the germline V gene, CDR1 is PRHDT and CDR2 is FYEKMQ (reference sequence). Trimming took off 7 bases at V and 10 bases at J, with 15 bases between the two ends. The CDR3 here is CASTAMTRSQYF. For the CDR3, the DNA is TGTGCCAGCACCGCTATGACACGATCGCAGTATTTT.

This rearrangement joins TRBV9 to TRBJ2-7; 11 bases are shared with TRBD2. This CDR3 region has 16 residues. Germline V gene lookup returns CDR1 SGDLS and CDR2 YYNGEE. V shed 4 bases, J shed 0 bases, and the junction held 6 bases outside the gene matches. This CDR3 is CASSPQLAGVSYEQYF. As DNA, the CDR3 is TGTGCCAGCAGCCCCCAACTAGCGGGGGTCTCCTACGAGCAGTACTTC. The variable domain in full, completed from reference TRBV9 and TRBJ2-7, reads DSGVTQTPKHLITATGQRVTLRCSPRSGDLSVYWYQQSLDQGLQFLIQYYNGEERAKGNILERFSAQQFPDLHSELNLSSLELGDSALYFCASSPQLAGVSYEQYFGPGTRLTVT.

This chain joins TRBV5-1 and TRBJ2-1; a weak D match, TRBD2 (6 bases). V was clipped by 6 bases and J by 7 bases, with 17 bases between them. This CDR3 has 14 residues. From germline, CDR1 is SGHRS and CDR2 YFSETQ. The CDR3 DNA is TGCGCCAGCAACCCCGGGCTAGCGAGGAATGAGCAGTTCTTC. Translation gives CASNPGLARNEQFF.

This sequence joins TRBV9 and TRBJ2-3; possibly TRBD2 for D (6 bases). Per the germline V gene, CDR1 is SGDLS and CDR2 is YYNGEE. This CDR3 has 15 residues. With 4 bases removed from V and 1 base from J, the gap between germline ends came to 13 bases. CDR3 sequence: CASSPRLVGTDTQYF. The CDR3 bases are TGTGCCAGCAGCCCACGACTAGTAGGCACAGATACGCAGTATTTT.

The rearrangement joins TRBV2 to TRBJ2-7, with D tentatively TRBD1 (6 bases). Germline V gene lookup returns CDR1 SNHLY and CDR2 FYNNEI. Trimming pared 11 bases from V and 0 bases from J, leaving 17 bases between. The CDR3 is 14 amino acids. DNA of the CDR3: TGTGCCGGACAAACAGGGATATTCTCCTACGAGCAGTACTTC. Its translation: CAGQTGIFSYEQYF.

J is TRBJ2-5 and V is TRBV27, with TRBD2 matching 12 bases. The germline V gene has CDR1 MNHEY and CDR2 SMNVEV (reference sequence). This CDR3 comprises 16 residues. V shed 4 bases, J shed 9 bases, and the junction held 12 bases outside the gene matches. CDR3 sequence: CASSSLPSGGDVAQYF. DNA of the CDR3: TGTGCCAGCAGTTCCCTTCCTAGCGGGGGGGATGTGGCCCAGTACTTC.

As concerns this clone: The junction shows a germline mismatch at one end, possibly a read error. The V and J genes are TRBV6-6 and TRBJ1-5; TRBD1 matches at 9 bases. Germline CDR1 reads MNHNY; CDR2 reads SVGAGI (reference sequence). There are 15 residues in the CDR3. Here the CDR3 DNA reads TGTGCCAGCAGCGGCGGACAGGGGCGCAACCAGCCCCAGCATTTT. Translation gives CASSGGQGRNQPQHF.

This clone was observed a handful of times. The J gene is TRBJ2-3, the V gene TRBV4-3; the match to TRBD1 covers 10 bases. The CDR3 has 15 residues. Germline trimming cut 4 bases from V and 2 bases from J; bases unmatched to any gene: 3. Germline V lookup: CDR1 LGHNA, CDR2 YSLEER. The CDR3 is CASSPGTGVTDTQYF. The CDR3 DNA reads as TGCGCCAGCAGCCCAGGGACAGGGGTCACAGATACGCAGTATTTT.